This T cell receptor beta chain emerged from a study of CD8 T cells in ankylosing spondylitis. The CDR3 spans 17 residues. CDR1 SGHDT and CDR2 YYEEEE come from the germline V gene. Trimming at V came to 3 bases and at J to 3 bases, leaving 12 bases not matched to a gene. This clonotype has a count of ten or more. In TCRdb, the 5' RACE reads were re-called with MiXCR into one record per CDR3 protein. The table records 100,000 to 150,000 distinct CDR3 sequences, around 9.3% of them present only once. The chain recombines TRBV5-6 with TRBJ2-7, with 10 bases fitting TRBD2. Sequenced sample: blood, either unsorted or a sorted T cell fraction (not recorded which). The receptor's source is a male donor with ankylosing spondylitis or in good health (not recorded which). CDR3 region: CASSSSSGRGESYEQYF. DNA of the CDR3: TGTGCCAGCAGCTCTTCTAGCGGGAGAGGTGAGAGCTACGAGCAGTACTTC.